What follows are 22 T cell receptor beta chains derived from one specimen sequenced in a study of graft-versus-host responses after intestinal transplantation. Repertoires were generated with immunoSEQ multiplex PCR, while TCRdb's copy carries only in-frame clones and drops some. The sample shows 55,000 to 70,000 clones, around 91% of them seen only once. The specimen was PBMCs, collected about 120 days after intestinal transplantation. Receptors originate from a human patient who received an intestinal transplant, so some T cells may come from the graft donor.

The V gene is TRBV6-1, the J gene TRBJ2-5; 9 bases are a match to TRBD1. Judging by the DNA end, TRBJ2-7 fits better; the J call may be wrong. CDR1 MNHNS and CDR2 SASEGT come from the germline V gene. The CDR3 totals 14 residues. The CDR3 here is CASSEVGQGYEQYF. In nucleotides, the CDR3 is TGTGCCAGCAGTGAAGTGGGACAGGGTTACGAGCAGTACTTC.

The chain joins TRBV5-1 to TRBJ1-3; D is unresolved. Trimming removed 4 bases at V and 0 bases at J, with 11 bases between. The CDR3 totals 15 residues. Germline V lookup: CDR1 SGHRS, CDR2 YFSETQ. Here the CDR3 reads CASSPSWGSGNTIYF. The CDR3 bases are TGCGCCAGCAGCCCAAGTTGGGGCTCTGGAAACACCATATATTTT.

The chain has TRBV27 and TRBJ2-5; TRBD2 might be the D (5 bases). Between the trimmed V and J ends, which lost 6 bases and 13 bases, there was a span of 18 bases. The CDR3 runs 12 residues. The V gene's germline CDR1 is MNHEY and CDR2 SMNVEV (reference sequence). Written as DNA, the CDR3 is TGTGCCAGCAGCTCATTGTCCGGGATACTGTACTTC. Protein: CASSSLSGILYF.

The rearrangement joins TRBV15 to TRBJ1-5; D may be TRBD1 (5 bases). This CDR3 comprises 13 residues. Germline V gene sequence: CDR1 LNHNV, CDR2 YYDKDF (reference sequence). Trimming took off 1 base at V and 7 bases at J, with 8 bases between the two ends. The CDR3 nucleotides are TGTGCCACCAGCAGAGGAGGGGAACAGCCCCAGCATTTT. Its translation: CATSRGGEQPQHF. The full variable domain, with the rest looked up from reference TRBV15 and TRBJ1-5, is DAMVIQNPRYQVTQFGKPVTLSCSQTLNHNVMYWYQQKSSQAPKLLFHYYDKDFNNEADTPDNFQSRRPNTSFCFLDIRSPGLGDTAMYLCATSRGGEQPQHFGDGTRLSIL.

This clone was found once. This chain links TRBV4-1 with TRBJ2-7; D gene unclear. This CDR3 has 15 amino acids. In germline, CDR1 is MGHRA, CDR2 YSYEKL. Trimming removed 5 bases from V and 1 base from J, with 15 bases in between. Here the CDR3 reads CASSVVNGVSYEQYF. The CDR3 nucleotides are TGCGCCAGCAGCGTCGTGAACGGTGTTTCCTACGAGCAGTACTTC.

This chain joins TRBV7-9 and TRBJ2-7; the D gene is possibly TRBD1 (5 bases). Trimming took 5 bases from V and 0 from J, leaving 8 bases between them. CDR1 SEHNR and CDR2 FQNEAQ come from the germline V gene (reference sequence). This CDR3 has 13 amino acids. The CDR3 region has the DNA TGTGCCAGCAGCGGTCAGGGCTCCTACGAGCAGTACTTC. Translating it yields CASSGQGSYEQYF. Variable domain in full (rest from reference TRBV7-9 and TRBJ2-7): DTGVSQNPRHKITKRGQNVTFRCDPISEHNRLYWYRQTLGQGPEFLTYFQNEAQLEKSRLLSDRFSAERPKGSFSTLEIQRTEQGDSAMYLCASSGQGSYEQYFGPGTRLTVT.

This clone was recorded only once. J is TRBJ2-2 and V is TRBV28; TRBD1 aligns across 9 bases. The CDR3 consists of 16 residues. Germline-derived CDR1 and CDR2 are MDHEN and SYDVKM. The V and J ends lost 5 bases and 1 base, in that order; junction bases with no gene match: 5. The CDR3: CASSPWTGVNTGELFF. In DNA, the CDR3 is TGTGCCAGCAGTCCCTGGACAGGGGTGAACACCGGGGAGCTGTTTTTT. Together with reference TRBV28 and TRBJ2-2, the CDR3 gives the full variable domain: DVKVTQSSRYLVKRTGEKVFLECVQDMDHENMFWYRQDPGLGLRLIYFSYDVKMKEKGDIPEGYSVSREKKERFSLILESASTNQTSMYLCASSPWTGVNTGELFFGEGSRLTVL.

V usage is TRBV2 and J usage is TRBJ2-2; no clear D. The germline V gene encodes CDR1 SNHLY and CDR2 FYNNEI. Trimming removed 7 bases from V and 1 base from J, with 10 bases in between. This CDR3 is built from 14 residues. The CDR3, as DNA: TGTGCCAGCAACGACCGGATGAACACCGGGGAGCTGTTTTTT. It codes for CASNDRMNTGELFF. The variable domain in full, completed from reference TRBV2 and TRBJ2-2, reads EPEVTQTPSHQVTQMGQEVILRCVPISNHLYFYWYRQILGQKVEFLVSFYNNEISEKSEIFDDQFSVERPDGSNFTLKIRSTKLEDSAMYFCASNDRMNTGELFFGEGSRLTVL.

This clone was observed a single time. The gene calls are TRBV11-1 and TRBJ2-2; the match to TRBD2 covers 11 bases. Germline V CDR1 and CDR2: SGHAT, FQDESV (reference sequence). This CDR3 has 16 residues. Germline trimming cut 7 bases from V and 1 base from J; bases unmatched to any gene: 5. CDR3 residues: CASTYSGRGNTGELFF. The CDR3 DNA reads as TGTGCCAGCACCTATAGCGGGAGGGGGAACACCGGGGAGCTGTTTTTT.

This clone was seen a handful of times. The rearrangement links TRBV28 to TRBJ2-7; D is unclear. The CDR3 runs to 13 residues. V dropped 5 bases and J dropped 1 base, with 9 bases sitting between them. The germline V gene encodes CDR1 MDHEN and CDR2 SYDVKM. Written as DNA, the CDR3 is TGTGCCAGCAGTCTTACACGGTCCTACGAGCAGTACTTC. Protein product: CASSLTRSYEQYF.

This sequence joins TRBV2 and TRBJ1-4, with TRBD1 as a possible D gene (5 bases). This CDR3 has 15 amino acids. Germline lookup yields CDR1 SNHLY and CDR2 FYNNEI. The V end lost 6 bases, the J end lost 8 bases, and 19 bases lay between the germline ends. CDR3 sequence (DNA): TGTGCCAGCAGCCCCGCGGGGGGGAACTGGGAAAAACTGTTTTTT. It translates to CASSPAGGNWEKLFF.

V gene TRBV28 combines with J gene TRBJ1-1, with 10 bases that match TRBD1. V lost 4 bases to trimming and J lost 4 bases; unmatched junction nucleotides: 6. The CDR3 sequence is 15 residues long. Germline values: CDR1 MDHEN, CDR2 SYDVKM. This CDR3 is CASSSWTGGFTEAFF. DNA of the CDR3: TGTGCCAGCAGTTCCTGGACAGGGGGATTCACTGAAGCTTTCTTT.

V usage is TRBV7-9 and J usage is TRBJ2-5; TRBD1 aligns across 11 bases. Germline assignment: CDR1 SEHNR and CDR2 FQNEAQ (reference sequence). This CDR3 has 17 residues. V shed 4 bases, J shed 4 bases, and the junction held 11 bases outside the gene matches. The CDR3 sequence is CASSSPLGGQGGETQYF. The CDR3 bases are TGTGCCAGCAGCTCTCCATTAGGGGGACAGGGGGGAGAGACCCAGTACTTC.

The rearrangement joins TRBV15 to TRBJ2-1; 11 bases are shared with TRBD2. This CDR3 is 17 amino acids long. J gave up 1 base and V 2 bases, and 4 bases lay outside the gene matches. CDR1 and CDR2 (germline): LNHNV, YYDKDF (reference sequence). The CDR3 DNA follows: TGTGCCACCAGCAGAACACTAGCGGGAGCTTCCTACAATGAGCAGTTCTTC. Residues: CATSRTLAGASYNEQFF.

The V gene is TRBV11-2, the J gene TRBJ2-1; TRBD1 matches 9 bases. CDR1 and CDR2 (germline): SGHAT, FQNNGV. The ends lost 4 bases at V and 10 bases at J; junction bases unmatched: 8. The CDR3 has 14 amino acids. The DNA of the CDR3 is TGTGCCAGCAGCTCCTACAGGGGGCAGAGGGAGCAGTTCTTC. It encodes CASSSYRGQREQFF. Filled out from reference TRBV11-2 and TRBJ2-1, the complete variable domain reads EAGVAQSPRYKIIEKRQSVAFWCNPISGHATLYWYQQILGQGPKLLIQFQNNGVVDDSQLPKDRFSAERLKGVDSTLKIQPAKLEDSAVYLCASSSYRGQREQFFGPGTRLTVL.

The chain joins TRBV7-9 to TRBJ2-7, with TRBD2 as a possible D gene (6 bases). The V gene's germline CDR1 is SEHNR and CDR2 FQNEAQ (reference sequence). V lost 5 bases to trimming and J lost 3 bases, with 17 bases between them. CDR3 size: 15 residues. DNA of the CDR3: TGTGCCAGCAGCCCCCAGCGGGCGGGTGACTACGAGCAGTACTTC. Protein sequence: CASSPQRAGDYEQYF. Based on the CDR3 plus reference TRBV7-9 and TRBJ2-7, the full variable domain is DTGVSQNPRHKITKRGQNVTFRCDPISEHNRLYWYRQTLGQGPEFLTYFQNEAQLEKSRLLSDRFSAERPKGSFSTLEIQRTEQGDSAMYLCASSPQRAGDYEQYFGPGTRLTVT.

This chain uses TRBV2 with TRBJ1-2, with D uncertain. The CDR3 consists of 13 residues. V lost 7 bases and J lost 8, with 17 bases in between. CDR1 SNHLY and CDR2 FYNNEI come from the germline V gene. DNA of the CDR3: TGTGCCAGCACCCTCCGCCTTATCGCCGGCTACACCTTC. This gives the protein CASTLRLIAGYTF.

This clone was counted only a few times. CDR3: CASSQDGGYEQYF. As DNA, the CDR3 is TGCGCCAGCAGTCAAGACGGGGGCTACGAGCAGTACTTC. The chain joins TRBV10-2 to TRBJ2-7; TRBD2 is a possible D gene (6 bases). CDR3 size: 13 residues. Germline values: CDR1 WSHSY, CDR2 SAAADI. With 5 bases removed from V and 3 bases from J, the gap between germline ends came to 11 bases.

The CDR3, as DNA: TGTGCCAGCAGCCCGACAGGTGGGAACACTGAAGCTTTCTTT. Its protein product is CASSPTGGNTEAFF. The rearrangement joins TRBV7-3 to TRBJ1-1; D may be TRBD1 (6 bases). Germline loops: CDR1 SGHTA, CDR2 FQGTGA. The length of the CDR3 is 14 residues. The ends were cut back, 5 bases at V and 1 base at J, with 11 bases in the middle.

J is TRBJ1-5 and V is TRBV7-9; weak D call: TRBD1 (5 bases). Germline CDR1 reads SEHNR; CDR2 reads FQNEAQ (reference sequence). The CDR3 consists of 14 residues. The V gene lost 4 bases and the J gene lost 9 bases, with 16 bases spanning the gap. For the CDR3, the DNA is TGTGCCAGCAGCTCGTCTGTAGGGGCAAGGCCCCAGCATTTT. Protein sequence: CASSSSVGARPQHF. Based on the CDR3 plus reference TRBV7-9 and TRBJ1-5, the full variable domain is DTGVSQNPRHKITKRGQNVTFRCDPISEHNRLYWYRQTLGQGPEFLTYFQNEAQLEKSRLLSDRFSAERPKGSFSTLEIQRTEQGDSAMYLCASSSSVGARPQHFGDGTRLSIL.

This rearrangement joins TRBV11-2 to TRBJ2-1; D is possibly TRBD1 or TRBD2 (7 bases each). Per the germline V gene, CDR1 is SGHAT and CDR2 is FQNNGV. V was pared by 10 bases and J by 4 bases, with 17 bases between. This CDR3 contains 14 residues. The CDR3 bases are TGTGCCACCTCAGGGAGGGGGCTATACAATGAGCAGTTCTTC. Amino acid sequence: CATSGRGLYNEQFF.

The chain has TRBV6-5 and TRBJ2-3; 11 bases match TRBD2. Germline CDR1 and CDR2: MNHEY and SVGAGI. Losses at the gene ends were 3 bases for V and 4 bases for J; bases not matched to a gene: 6. CDR3 length equals 16 residues. The CDR3 DNA reads as TGTGCCAGCAGTTATTTAGCGGGGGGGCGGCCAGATACGCAGTATTTT. Its protein is CASSYLAGGRPDTQYF.